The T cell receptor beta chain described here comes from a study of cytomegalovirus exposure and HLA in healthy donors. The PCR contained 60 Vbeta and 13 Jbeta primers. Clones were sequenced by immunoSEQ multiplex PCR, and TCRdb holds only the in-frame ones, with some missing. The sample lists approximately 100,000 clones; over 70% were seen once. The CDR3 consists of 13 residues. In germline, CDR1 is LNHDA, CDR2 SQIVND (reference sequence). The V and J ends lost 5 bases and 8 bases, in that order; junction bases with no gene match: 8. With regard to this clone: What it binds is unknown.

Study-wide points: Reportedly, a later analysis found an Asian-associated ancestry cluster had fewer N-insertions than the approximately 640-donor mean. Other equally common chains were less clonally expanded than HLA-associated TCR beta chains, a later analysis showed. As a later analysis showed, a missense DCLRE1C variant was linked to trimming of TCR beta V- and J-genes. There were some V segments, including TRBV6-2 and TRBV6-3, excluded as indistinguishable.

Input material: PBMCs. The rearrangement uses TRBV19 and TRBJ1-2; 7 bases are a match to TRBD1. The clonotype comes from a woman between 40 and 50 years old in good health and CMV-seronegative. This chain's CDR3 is CASSVTGDSGYTF. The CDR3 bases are TGTGCCAGTAGTGTTACAGGGGATAGCGGCTACACCTTC.